Given below is one T cell receptor beta chain in context. It lacks a known antigen. Base quality data are lacking; no much larger clone is found one base away. The library was produced with the immunoSEQ multiplex PCR assay. The immuneACCESS repertoire file appears here via TCRdb, limited to in-frame rearrangements. These files lack a portion of the clones; in checked studies, under half of the deficit traces to unresolved V genes, and the cause of the others is not known. Counted in this sample were roughly 170,000 clones; about nine tenths of them appeared once. Roughly 2% of the sample belongs to the ten largest clones. This entry belongs to a study of control samples from healthy donors and cancer patients (dated by TCRdb to 2020 to 2021). Sequenced material: blood. This TCR was recovered from a woman in her thirties or forties in good health.

The CDR3 is CASSEFFPGQTIPYEQYF. The nucleotide sequence reads TGTGCCAGCAGTGAATTCTTCCCGGGACAGACAATTCCCTACGAGCAGTACTTC. The chain is assembled from TRBV25-1 and TRBJ2-7, with 7 bases in between that match TRBD1. From the cysteine up to the phenylalanine, the CDR3 has a length of 18 residues. Only CDR3 DNA is held: 54 bases, read in frame from base 1. V loses 1 base at its end and J loses 2 bases; junction bases beyond the gene matches: 14. CDR1 and CDR2 are drawn from the germline V gene: MGHDK, SYGVNS.